Below, 19 T cell receptor beta chains from the same sample are listed, as sequenced in a study of post-analysis software for immune sequencing data. Every TCR beta cDNA library bore unique molecular identifiers. TCRdb independently ran MiXCR on the PCR reads; one entry per CDR3 protein. The sample records about 200,000 distinct CDR3 sequences, around 29% being singletons. No antigen is known for these receptors. Findings and caveats of the study: Relative to controls, patients had about five TRBV segments at higher frequency, with TRBV5-6, TRBV5-1 and TRBV20-1 among these.

Specimen: blood. The receptors were gathered from a girl younger than 18 with multiple sclerosis.

This clonotype was detected only a few times. The J gene is TRBJ2-7, the V gene TRBV3-1; D is possibly TRBD1 or TRBD2 (5 bases each). V was shortened by 0 bases and J by 0 bases, with 21 bases between the two germline ends. The germline gives CDR1 LGHDT, CDR2 YNNKEL (reference sequence). This CDR3 comprises 19 residues. CDR3 bases: TGTGCCAGCAGCCAAGACGTGGTATTGGGGGTCGAAAACTCCTACGAGCAGTACTTC. Translated: CASSQDVVLGVENSYEQYF.

This clonotype was seen only a few times. This chain joins TRBV7-9 and TRBJ1-2, with D maybe TRBD1 (5 bases). The V and J ends lost 4 bases and 4 bases respectively, with 16 bases between them. CDR3 size: 15 residues. Germline CDR1 SEHNR, CDR2 FQNEAQ (reference sequence). The CDR3 reads CASSSPLQGGYGYTF. The CDR3 DNA sequence: TGTGCCAGCAGCTCCCCTCTGCAGGGCGGCTATGGCTACACCTTC.

As for this clonotype: A much more abundant neighbour one base away suggests this may be a read error. The rearrangement joins TRBV9 to TRBJ2-3; TRBD2 might be the D (5 bases). The germline V gene has CDR1 SGDLS and CDR2 YYNGEE. CDR3 length equals 16 residues. CDR3 sequence reads: CVSSVLGSPNTDTQYF. DNA of the CDR3: TGTGTCAGCAGCGTACTAGGTAGCCCCAACACAGATACGCAGTATTTT.

There are many counts of this clonotype. V gene TRBV7-9 combines with J gene TRBJ2-7; D possibly corresponds to TRBD2 (6 bases). Germline CDR1 is SEHNR and CDR2 is FQNEAQ (reference sequence). V lost 7 bases to trimming and J lost 1 base, with 8 bases between them. This CDR3 is 12 amino acids long. The CDR3 nucleotides read TGTGCCAGCATGGGGGGATCCTACGAGCAGTACTTC. Translation: CASMGGSYEQYF.

V gene TRBV7-9 combines with J gene TRBJ2-3; TRBD2 matches 13 bases. CDR1 is SEHNR and CDR2 is FQNEAQ in the germline V gene (reference sequence). CDR3 length equals 19 residues. V was clipped by 5 bases and J by 4 bases; unmatched bases: 15. CDR3 loop: CASSTLPGLAGVAADTQYF. In DNA form, the CDR3 reads TGTGCCAGCAGCACGCTACCTGGACTAGCGGGAGTCGCGGCAGATACGCAGTATTTT.

This clonotype was counted at least ten times. This chain's CDR3 is CASSPTSGPPDTQYF. CDR3 in DNA: TGTGCCAGCAGTCCGACTAGCGGGCCTCCAGATACGCAGTATTTT. The chain uses TRBV6-5 and TRBJ2-3; 10 nucleotides agree with TRBD2. Germline-derived CDR1 and CDR2 are MNHEY and SVGAGI. V shed 5 bases and J 4 bases; nucleotides not matched to a gene: 6. CDR3 length: 15 residues.

This clonotype was found a few times. V gene TRBV2 combines with J gene TRBJ2-3; D is perhaps TRBD1 or TRBD2 (6 bases each). CDR1 and CDR2 (germline): SNHLY, FYNNEI. This CDR3 spans 12 amino acids. CDR3 amino acids: CAGGRRTDTQYF. The CDR3 DNA reads TGTGCGGGGGGCAGACGCACAGATACGCAGTATTTT.

The sample holds a few counts of this clonotype. The chain is built from TRBV5-5 and TRBJ2-2, with D uncertain. The CDR3 sequence is 14 residues long. V was shortened by 0 bases and J by 1 base, with 4 bases between the two germline ends. The germline V gene has CDR1 SGHKS and CDR2 YYEKEE (reference sequence). Here the CDR3 reads CASSLGGNTGELFF. CDR3 sequence (DNA): TGTGCCAGCAGCTTGGGGGGGAACACCGGGGAGCTGTTTTTT.

For this clonotype: A junction end diverges from the germline sequence, so it may reflect a read error. The genes are TRBV7-9 and TRBJ2-5; perhaps TRBD2 as D (5 bases). The J call may be faulty, since TRBJ2-7 better matches the DNA end. Looked up from germline, CDR1 is SEHNR and CDR2 is FQNEAQ (reference sequence). There are 13 residues in the CDR3. The CDR3 protein is CANSPGSTYEQYF. CDR3 coding DNA: TGTGCCAACAGCCCGGGGTCAACCTACGAGCAGTACTTC.

This clonotype was counted many times. The chain uses TRBV7-8 and TRBJ2-3, with a possible D match to TRBD1 (6 bases). Germline values: CDR1 SGHVS, CDR2 FQNEAQ. The V end lost 4 bases, the J end lost 1 base, and 12 bases lay between the germline ends. The CDR3 length is 15 residues. Here the CDR3 reads CASSSQGLGTDTQYF. CDR3 bases: TGTGCCAGCAGCTCACAGGGTCTCGGCACAGATACGCAGTATTTT.

Details on this clonotype: A much bigger clone sits one base away, suggesting this may be a read error. The chain uses TRBV29-1 and TRBJ2-5, with 9 bases aligning to TRBD2. Germline assignment: CDR1 SQVTM and CDR2 ANQGSEA. V gave up 0 bases and J gave up 4 bases; unmatched junction bases: 3. CDR3 length equals 14 residues. The CDR3 spells CSVEEAGGRETQYF. CDR3 nucleotides: TGCAGCGTTGAAGAGGCGGGAGGGCGAGAGACCCAGTACTTC.

This clonotype was detected only a few times. The DNA for the CDR3 is TGCGCCAGCAGCTTGCGGCAGGCCCGAAACAATGAGCAGTTCTTC. Encoded protein: CASSLRQARNNEQFF. The gene calls are TRBV5-1 and TRBJ2-1; no definite D call. Trimming removed 1 base from V and 5 bases from J, with 13 bases in between. Germline V gives CDR1 SGHRS, CDR2 YFSETQ. The CDR3 extends over 15 amino acids.

The count of this clonotype is one. The rearrangement uses TRBV20-1 and TRBJ2-1, with D maybe TRBD2 (6 bases). Deletions cut 1 base from V and 2 bases from J, with 9 bases between. The CDR3 length is 14 residues. Germline V gene data show CDR1 as DFQATT and CDR2 as SNEGSKA (reference sequence). The CDR3 DNA follows: TGCAGTGCTAGAGCGTCTAGCGCCTACAATGAGCAGTTCTTC. It yields the protein CSARASSAYNEQFF.

As to this clonotype: A much larger clone lies a single base off, so this may be a read error. The chain joins TRBV5-1 to TRBJ2-5; 12 bases are shared with TRBD2. CDR1 SGHRS and CDR2 YFSETQ come from the germline V gene. V lost 3 bases to trimming and J lost 5 bases; unmatched junction nucleotides: 11. This CDR3 is 17 amino acids long. CDR3 loop: CASSSGLAGTAGETQYF. CDR3 DNA: TGCGCCAGCAGCTCGGGACTAGCGGGCACGGCAGGCGAGACCCAGTACTTC.

The J gene is TRBJ1-2, the V gene TRBV5-1, with D unclear. This CDR3 spans 15 amino acids. CDR1 is SGHRS, CDR2 YFSETQ, per germline. V lost 0 bases, J lost 1 base, and 10 bases lay in between. CDR3 bases: TGCGCCAGCAGCTTGGAACAAACGCTTAACTATGGCTACACCTTC. As protein: CASSLEQTLNYGYTF.

This clonotype was recorded at least ten times. The chain is built from TRBV5-1 and TRBJ1-2; D unclear. Trimming shortened V by 0 bases and J by 7 bases, and 10 bases separated the two germline ends. In germline, CDR1 is SGHRS, CDR2 YFSETQ. The CDR3 is made up of 13 amino acids. The chain's CDR3 is CASSLGDLGGYTF. The CDR3 nucleotides are TGCGCCAGCAGCTTGGGAGATCTAGGTGGCTACACCTTC.

This clonotype has at least ten counts. The chain couples TRBV5-1 to TRBJ2-7; D is uncertain. Germline CDR1 SGHRS, CDR2 YFSETQ. The CDR3 is made up of 16 amino acids. The V end was cut by 0 bases, the J end by 0 bases, with 13 bases between. The CDR3 DNA follows: TGCGCCAGCAGCTTGGTCGGTTCCTACGGCTCCTACGAGCAGTACTTC. It codes for CASSLVGSYGSYEQYF.

The chain couples TRBV5-1 to TRBJ1-5; TRBD1 matches 11 bases. The V gene's germline CDR1 is SGHRS and CDR2 YFSETQ. V lost 3 bases, J lost 6 bases, and 5 bases stayed unmatched. The CDR3 is 15 residues long. The CDR3 reads CASSSGTGGGQPQHF. The CDR3 region has the DNA TGCGCCAGCAGCTCAGGGACAGGGGGTGGTCAGCCCCAGCATTTT.

On this clonotype itself: Just one base apart from a much larger clone, this may be a read error. This chain links TRBV6-6 with TRBJ2-1; tentatively, D is TRBD1 (6 bases). The DNA matches TRBJ2-7 better at its end, which makes the J call doubtful. The germline CDR1 and CDR2 sequences are MNHNY and SVGAGI (reference sequence). The CDR3 spans 16 residues. The DNA of the CDR3 is TGTGCCAGCAGTTACATGACCACAGGGTCGGGCAATGAGCAGTACTTC. Translating it yields CASSYMTTGSGNEQYF.